These T cell receptor beta chains were read from a single sample in a study of cytomegalovirus exposure and HLA in healthy donors. The data were produced by immunoSEQ multiplex PCR, yet TCRdb's version contains in-frame clones alone and is incomplete. The repertoire has some 200,000 clones, 75% to 85% of them found once; the top ten carry around 1.5%. The sequenced sample was PBMCs. Source of these receptors: a girl aged 5-17 years in good health and CMV-seronegative. CDR3s include the opening cysteine and the closing phenylalanine or tryptophan. D genes are given only for firm matches. Clone size is given for some rows only: seen once, a few or many times, or a class if the clone is expanded.

v_gene,j_gene,abundance,d_gene,CDR3aa,CDR3nt
TRBV28,TRBJ2-5,NA,NA,CASSRETQYF,TGTGCCAGCAGTCGAGAGACCCAGTACTTC
TRBV2,TRBJ1-2,few,NA,CASSALRGQDGYTF,TGTGCCAGCAGTGCTTTACGGGGTCAGGATGGCTACACCTTC
TRBV7-9,TRBJ2-5,NA,TRBD2,CSSSSGRGHPGETQYF,TGTTCCAGCAGCTCCGGGAGGGGACACCCGGGAGAGACCCAGTACTTC
TRBV6-6,TRBJ1-2,few,TRBD1,CASTTRDRAMRGYTF,TGTGCCAGCACCACCCGGGACAGGGCTATGCGAGGCTACACCTTC
TRBV13,TRBJ2-4,once,TRBD2,CASSRGGFSVIQYF,TGTGCCAGCAGCCGGGGGGGGTTCAGCGTCATTCAGTACTTC
TRBV6-5,TRBJ1-2,NA,NA,CASSRSKGEGYTF,TGTGCCAGCAGTCGAAGTAAGGGAGAAGGCTACACCTTC
TRBV5-4,TRBJ2-1,NA,NA,CASSLGPSGTYNEQFF,TGTGCCAGCAGCTTGGGCCCCAGCGGAACCTACAATGAGCAGTTCTTC
TRBV5-1,TRBJ1-1,NA,NA,CASSLSMGPKYTEAFF,TGCGCCAGCAGCTTGAGTATGGGCCCAAAATACACTGAAGCTTTCTTT
TRBV7-2,TRBJ2-5,NA,TRBD1,CASSRDRGETQYF,TGTGCCAGCAGCCGGGACAGGGGGGAGACCCAGTACTTC
TRBV7-8,TRBJ1-1,NA,NA,CASSITLRRGTEAFF,TGTGCCAGCAGCATAACCCTCCGTCGGGGCACTGAAGCTTTCTTT
TRBV10-1,TRBJ2-1,NA,TRBD2,CASSQRGLAGYNEQFF,TGCGCCAGCAGTCAGCGGGGACTAGCGGGTTACAATGAGCAGTTCTTC
TRBV6-4,TRBJ2-6,NA,NA,CASSARSGANVLTF,TGTGCCAGCAGCGCCCGGTCTGGGGCCAACGTCCTGACTTTC
TRBV19,TRBJ1-2,NA,TRBD1,CASSTLTGGGRSYGYTF,TGTGCCAGTAGTACGCTCACAGGGGGCGGTAGGTCTTATGGCTACACCTTC
TRBV9,TRBJ2-3,once,TRBD1,CASSVAVQGAHVDTQYF,TGTGCCAGCAGCGTAGCTGTGCAGGGGGCGCATGTAGATACGCAGTATTTT
TRBV7-8,TRBJ2-7,NA,NA,CASILSPGYEQYF,TGTGCCAGCATCCTTTCTCCGGGCTACGAGCAGTACTTC
TRBV27,TRBJ2-7,NA,TRBD1,CASSLLPGQSYEQYF,TGTGCCAGCAGTTTACTACCGGGACAGAGTTACGAGCAGTACTTC
TRBV5-1,TRBJ2-5,NA,NA,CASSLAFQGPAETQYF,TGCGCCAGCAGCTTGGCCTTTCAGGGGCCCGCAGAGACCCAGTACTTC
TRBV7-2,TRBJ1-1,NA,TRBD1,CASSLVDRPKAFF,TGTGCCAGCAGCTTAGTGGACAGGCCAAAAGCTTTCTTT
TRBV7-2,TRBJ2-7,NA,TRBD2,CASSPLGGEGYYEQYF,TGTGCCAGCAGCCCGTTAGGCGGGGAGGGGTACTACGAGCAGTACTTC
TRBV28,TRBJ1-3,NA,TRBD1,CASSSGQGGNTIYF,TGTGCCAGCAGTTCGGGACAGGGCGGCAACACCATATATTTT
TRBV18,TRBJ1-4,few,NA,CASSPERSEKLFF,TGTGCCAGCTCACCGGAGCGAAGTGAAAAACTGTTTTTT
TRBV7-2,TRBJ1-2,NA,NA,CAEHSPGSYGYTF,TGTGCCGAGCATTCCCCGGGAAGCTATGGCTACACCTTC